The clone carrying this T cell receptor (beta chain) showed up just a few times. Antigen: not known. V was pared by 5 bases and J by 11 bases, with 16 bases of the junction left unmatched. The germline gives CDR1 SGHTA, CDR2 FQGNSA. The CDR3 runs 16 residues. Next came a second PCR, run for roughly 6 to 11 cycles, which used a sample-barcoded 5' primer along with a J-beta primer mix. Per-sample output comprised a minimum of 2.5 million paired-end reads containing CDR3. TCRdb called the 5' RACE reads again in MiXCR, with one record for every CDR3 protein. This table holds about 1 million distinct CDR3 sequences, 40% to 55% found once. This sample was included in a study of blood T cells in healthy people across ages. Study conclusions and caveats: Long-lived donors carried more naive CD4+ cells and greater diversity than aged donors.

This TCR came from a woman aged 55-75 years in good health. What was sequenced was blood. This chain links TRBV7-2 with TRBJ2-3; TRBD2 matches 10 bases. The CDR3 protein is CASSPKGASGRAKQYF. The CDR3 nucleotides read TGTGCCAGCAGCCCTAAGGGGGCTAGCGGGAGAGCCAAGCAGTATTTT.